The sequence of this T cell receptor beta chain was determined in a study of blood T cell repertoires in COVID-19. Germline V gene sequence: CDR1 SGHVS, CDR2 FQNEAQ. V lost 5 bases and J lost 5; bases outside the gene matches: 10. The CDR3 totals 17 residues. Study processing details: Amplification with reference gene primers provided the estimates of nucleated cell counts. The assay was immunoSEQ multiplex PCR, and TCRdb's table has in-frame clones only and misses some. V, J and clone size were drawn from that table, and D and trimming were deduced from the DNA. The sample includes about 200,000 clones, about 83% of them seen just once.

The sequencing sample was made of PBMCs or T cells enriched from blood (not recorded which). The receptor's source is a woman aged 45-60 years who had been exposed to COVID-19. This chain connects TRBV7-8 to TRBJ2-3; 13 positions agree with TRBD2. CDR3 in DNA: TGTGCCAGCAGCCTGAGGACTAGCGGGGGCCAAGTAGATACGCAGTATTTT. Its protein product is CASSLRTSGGQVDTQYF.